The entry below gives a single TCR beta chain sequence along with its context. Trimming took 1 base from V and 5 from J, leaving 12 bases between them. The CDR3 consists of 15 residues. Germline CDR1 reads LGHNA; CDR2 reads YNFKEQ. This sample was included in a study of blood T cell repertoires in COVID-19. Only in-frame clones appear in the TCRdb table, and some are missing; sequencing was by immunoSEQ multiplex PCR. The table has roughly 110,000 clones, over 75% seen once. The J gene is TRBJ1-5, the V gene TRBV4-2; perhaps TRBD1 as D (5 bases). Material: peripheral blood. This clonotype was sampled from a woman aged 70 to 79 who had recovered from COVID-19. CDR3 DNA: TGTGCCAGCAGCCAAGGCTGGCAGGGCGATCAGCCCCAGCATTTT. Its translation is CASSQGWQGDQPQHF.